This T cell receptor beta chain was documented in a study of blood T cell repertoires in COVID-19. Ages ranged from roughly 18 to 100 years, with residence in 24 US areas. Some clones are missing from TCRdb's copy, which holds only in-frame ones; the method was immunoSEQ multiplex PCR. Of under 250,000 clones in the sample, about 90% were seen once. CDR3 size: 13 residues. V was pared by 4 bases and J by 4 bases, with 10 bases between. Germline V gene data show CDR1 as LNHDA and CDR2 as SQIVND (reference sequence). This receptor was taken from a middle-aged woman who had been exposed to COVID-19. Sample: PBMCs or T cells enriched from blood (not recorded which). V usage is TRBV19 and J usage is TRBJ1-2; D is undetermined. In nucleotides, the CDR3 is TGTGCCAGTAGTAGGTCACCGGGCTATGGCTACACCTTC. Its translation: CASSRSPGYGYTF. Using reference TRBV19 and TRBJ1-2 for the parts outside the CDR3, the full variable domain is DGGITQSPKYLFRKEGQNVTLSCEQNLNHDAMYWYRQDPGQGLRLIYYSQIVNDFQKGDIAEGYSVSREKKESFPLTVTSAQKNPTAFYLCASSRSPGYGYTFGSGTRLTVV.